Listed below are T cell receptor beta chains from one sample, sequenced in a study of Ad26.COV2.S vaccination and SARS-CoV-2 variants. TCRdb keeps only in-frame clones here, not all; method: immunoSEQ multiplex PCR. The repertoire holds around 350,000 clones, roughly 84% seen once, with less than 4% in the top ten. The sequencing used peripheral blood, collected in a trial of Ad26.COV2.S vaccine versus placebo. All receptors come from a person between 18 and 59 years old who received the Ad26.COV2.S COVID-19 vaccine or a placebo. Both conserved end residues are part of each CDR3. D genes are given only for firm matches. Where a row states a size, it is once, few, many or the class of an expanded clone; other rows omit it.

CDR3: CASSPDRGFGTIYF; DNA: TGTGCCAGCAGCCCGGACAGGGGGTTCGGCACCATATATTTT; V: TRBV7-2; J: TRBJ1-3; D: TRBD1; size: once
CDR3: CASSLRQGADTQYF; DNA: TGTGCCAGCAGCTTACGCCAGGGGGCTGATACGCAGTATTTT; V: TRBV5-5; J: TRBJ2-3; D: TRBD1; size: NA
CDR3: CASSPTGASRYGYTF; DNA: TGTGCCAGCAGCCCCACGGGGGCCTCACGCTATGGCTACACCTTC; V: TRBV5-4; J: TRBJ1-2; D: NA; size: once
CDR3: CSVEDRDKNEKLFF; DNA: TGCAGCGTTGAAGATAGGGACAAAAATGAAAAACTGTTTTTT; V: TRBV29-1; J: TRBJ1-4; D: NA; size: NA
CDR3: CASSLDVTGEGQPQHF; DNA: TGTGCCAGCAGCTTAGATGTGACAGGGGAAGGGCAGCCCCAGCATTTT; V: TRBV7-9; J: TRBJ1-5; D: TRBD1; size: NA
CDR3: CASSRDRVENTGELFF; DNA: TGTGCCAGTAGTAGGGACAGGGTGGAAAACACCGGGGAGCTGTTTTTT; V: TRBV19; J: TRBJ2-2; D: TRBD1; size: NA
CDR3: CASSLRGGDTGELFF; DNA: TGCGCCAGCAGCTTGCGGGGCGGGGACACCGGGGAGCTGTTTTTT; V: TRBV5-1; J: TRBJ2-2; D: NA; size: NA
CDR3: CAWRLDSPLHF; DNA: TGTGCCTGGAGGCTCGATTCACCCCTCCACTTT; V: TRBV30; J: TRBJ1-6; D: NA; size: NA
CDR3: CASSQFNEQFF; DNA: TGTGCCAGCAGCCAATTCAATGAGCAGTTCTTC; V: TRBV6-2/TRBV6-3; J: TRBJ2-1; D: NA; size: NA
CDR3: CASSFSQKNTEAFF; DNA: TGCGCCAGCAGCTTTTCGCAGAAGAACACTGAAGCTTTCTTT; V: TRBV5-1; J: TRBJ1-1; D: NA; size: NA
CDR3: CASSKAGGLANEKLFF; DNA: TGTGCCAGCAGCAAAGCGGGGGGCTTGGCTAATGAAAAACTGTTTTTT; V: TRBV21-1; J: TRBJ1-4; D: NA; size: NA
CDR3: CASSHPSGGAANEQFF; DNA: TGTGCCAGCAGCCACCCTAGCGGGGGGGCCGCCAATGAGCAGTTCTTC; V: TRBV3-1/TRBV3-2; J: TRBJ2-1; D: TRBD2; size: NA
CDR3: CASSLSRTSGIYDPRGNEQFF; DNA: TGTGCCAGCAGTTTATCCAGGACTAGCGGGATATACGACCCGAGGGGCAATGAGCAGTTCTTC; V: TRBV27; J: TRBJ2-1; D: TRBD2; size: NA
CDR3: CASLGLTSGGNTDTQYF; DNA: TGTGCCAGCCTGGGCCTTACTAGCGGGGGGAACACAGATACGCAGTATTTT; V: TRBV2; J: TRBJ2-3; D: TRBD2; size: NA
CDR3: CASRSEGLNTEAFF; DNA: TGTGCCAGCAGGTCGGAAGGGTTAAACACTGAAGCTTTCTTT; V: TRBV27; J: TRBJ1-1; D: NA; size: NA
CDR3: CASSVDGTASTDTQYF; DNA: TGTGCCAGCAGCGTAGATGGGACAGCTAGCACAGATACGCAGTATTTT; V: TRBV9; J: TRBJ2-3; D: TRBD1; size: NA
CDR3: CATRTWGDSLSKAFF; DNA: TGTGCCACCAGAACTTGGGGGGACAGCCTCTCCAAGGCTTTCTTT; V: TRBV15; J: TRBJ1-1; D: TRBD1; size: NA
CDR3: CATRSQSTEAFF; DNA: TGCGCCACCCGGTCGCAGAGCACTGAAGCTTTCTTT; V: TRBV10-2; J: TRBJ1-1; D: NA; size: NA